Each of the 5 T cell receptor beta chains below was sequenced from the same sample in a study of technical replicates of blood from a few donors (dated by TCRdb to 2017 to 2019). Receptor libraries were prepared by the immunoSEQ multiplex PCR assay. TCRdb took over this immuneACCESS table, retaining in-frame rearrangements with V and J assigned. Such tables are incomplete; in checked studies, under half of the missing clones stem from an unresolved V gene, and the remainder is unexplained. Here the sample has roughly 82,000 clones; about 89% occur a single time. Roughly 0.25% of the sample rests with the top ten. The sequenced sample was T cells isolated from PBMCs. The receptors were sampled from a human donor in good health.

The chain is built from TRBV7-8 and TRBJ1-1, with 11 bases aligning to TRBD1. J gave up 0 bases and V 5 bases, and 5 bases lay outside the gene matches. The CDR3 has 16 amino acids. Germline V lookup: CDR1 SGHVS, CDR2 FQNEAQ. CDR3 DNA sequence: TGTGCCAGCAGCCCGGGACAGGGGGTGATGAACACTGAAGCTTTCTTT. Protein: CASSPGQGVMNTEAFF.

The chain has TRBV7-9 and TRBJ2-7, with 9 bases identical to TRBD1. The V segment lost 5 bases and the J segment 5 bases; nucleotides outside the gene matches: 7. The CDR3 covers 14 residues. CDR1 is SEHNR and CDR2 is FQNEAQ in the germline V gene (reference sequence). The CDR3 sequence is CASSLTGTGNEQYF. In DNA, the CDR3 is TGTGCCAGCAGCCTAACCGGGACAGGGAACGAGCAGTACTTC.

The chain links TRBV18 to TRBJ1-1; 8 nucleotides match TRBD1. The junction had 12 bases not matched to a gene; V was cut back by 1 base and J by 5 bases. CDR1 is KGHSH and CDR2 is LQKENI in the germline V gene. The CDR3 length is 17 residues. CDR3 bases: TGTGCCAGCTCACCACTCGGACAGGGCGGGGGAACGACTGAAGCTTTCTTT. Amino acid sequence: CASSPLGQGGGTTEAFF.

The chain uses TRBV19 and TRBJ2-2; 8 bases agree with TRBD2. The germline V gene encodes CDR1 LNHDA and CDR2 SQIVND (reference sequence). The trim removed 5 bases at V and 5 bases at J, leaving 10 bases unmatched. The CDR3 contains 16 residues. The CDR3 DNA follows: TGTGCCAGTAGTGGTTGGGGACTAGGTGGTACCGGGGAGCTGTTTTTT. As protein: CASSGWGLGGTGELFF.

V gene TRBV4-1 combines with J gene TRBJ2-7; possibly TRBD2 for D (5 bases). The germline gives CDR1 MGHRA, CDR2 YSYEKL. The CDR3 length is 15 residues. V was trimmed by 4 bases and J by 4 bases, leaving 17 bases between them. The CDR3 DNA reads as TGCGCCAGCAGCCGACCAGAGGGTCGGCGTTACGAGCAGTACTTC. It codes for CASSRPEGRRYEQYF.